This T cell receptor (beta chain) was profiled in a study of CD8 T cells in ankylosing spondylitis. General study findings and limits: Several of the motif variants were reported before in synovial fluid and blood from reactive arthritis. Disease-associated clones were reportedly significantly overrepresented in matched ankylosing spondylitis synovial fluid. What appeared characteristic of ankylosing spondylitis blood was a TCR beta motif of under 10 highly homologous variants.

A note on this clonotype: Its antigen is undetermined.

Trimming stripped 3 bases from V and 0 bases from J, with 10 bases between. This CDR3 has 15 amino acids. The germline CDR1 and CDR2 sequences are SGHRS and YFSETQ. Quantitative 5'-RACE with molecular barcodes generated TCR beta libraries. MiXCR, run by TCRdb on the 5' RACE reads, gives a single entry per CDR3 protein. Here the sample spans 200,000 or so distinct CDR3 sequences, about an eighth being singletons. V is TRBV5-1 and J is TRBJ2-1, with a possible D match to TRBD2 (5 bases). Sequenced input: blood, either unsorted or a sorted T cell fraction (not recorded which). This TCR was sampled from a female donor with ankylosing spondylitis or in good health (not recorded which). CDR3 protein: CASSSSSSSYNEQFF. CDR3 nucleotides: TGCGCCAGCAGCTCTAGCTCCAGCTCCTACAATGAGCAGTTCTTC.